The T cell receptor beta chain described here comes from a study of T cells after yellow fever vaccination. General study results and limits: The bulk population could contribute abundant contaminating clonotypes to FACS-sorted repertoires.

The V and J ends lost 6 bases and 1 base, in that order; junction bases with no gene match: 9. Germline CDR1 reads MNHEY; CDR2 reads SMNVEV (reference sequence). The CDR3 contains 16 residues. The study made its TCR cDNA through 5'RACE template switching. That step introduced a universal primer site along with UMIs. TCRdb re-called the 5' RACE reads through MiXCR, storing one row per CDR3 protein. The sample carries roughly 100,000 distinct CDR3 sequences, more than 7.5% recorded once. The sample was CD8+ T cells not binding an NS4B(214-222) dextramer, sorted from PBMCs, taken more than 13 days after the first yellow fever vaccination. The chain combines TRBV27 with TRBJ2-5; 9 bases are shared with TRBD1. The receptor was isolated from a man between 18 and 35 years old who received the YFV17D yellow fever vaccine. The CDR3 DNA reads as TGTGCCAGCAGCCATCTTCCGGGACAGGGCCAAGAGACCCAGTACTTC. Translating gives CASSHLPGQGQETQYF.